This TCR beta chain was recorded in a study of T cell repertoires in cytomegalovirus infection. Whole-study results and caveats: Clonotype analysis showed dominance of the ex vivo response by HLA-C-restricted CMV-specific TCR beta clonotypes.

About this clonotype itself: Its antigen is not known.

The V gene's germline CDR1 is MNHEY and CDR2 SMNVEV (reference sequence). CDR3 length: 14 residues. V dropped 10 bases and J dropped 4 bases, with 16 bases sitting between them. TCRdb reprocessed the reads with MiXCR, giving one entry per CDR3 protein. Here the sample spans some 240,000 distinct CDR3 sequences, more than 15% being singletons. The chain links TRBV27 to TRBJ1-4; D is uncertain. The clonotype originates from a human donor in good health (CMV status not recorded). Some clones in this sample may be carry-over from other donors' samples. Sequencing was done on a sample of CD8+ T cells from PBMCs. CDR3 loop: CATEGRGLNEKLFF. CDR3 DNA sequence: TGTGCCACCGAGGGTAGAGGACTTAATGAAAAACTGTTTTTT.